This is a list of T cell receptor beta chains from one sample in a study of persistence of HIV-infected CD4 T cells. Method: immunoSEQ multiplex PCR; TCRdb's copy keeps in-frame clones and lacks some. The sample consists of roughly 45,000 clones, approximately 88% of them appearing once. Their cognate antigens are unknown. The sample here was CD4+ T cells sorted from PBMCs after approximately 19-hour stimulation, taken from a patient who received antiretroviral therapy. The receptor set was obtained from an adult man with HIV who was CMV-seropositive. CDR3s include the opening cysteine and the closing phenylalanine or tryptophan. A D gene is named only where the DNA matches it firmly. Clone size, where shown, is once, few, many, or a class for clones that have expanded.

j_call,v_call,cdr3_length,d_call,clone_size,cdr3_nt,cdr3_aa
TRBJ2-7,TRBV14,18,TRBD1,.,TGTGCCAGCAGCCAAGGTCGGTGGGACAGGGCGACTGACTACGAGCAGTACTTC,CASSQGRWDRATDYEQYF
TRBJ1-3,TRBV28,16,.,.,TGTGCCAGCAGTTTAGTAGGCAGGGCCTCTGGAAACACCATATATTTT,CASSLVGRASGNTIYF
TRBJ1-5,TRBV10-3,16,TRBD1,once,TGTGCCATCAGTGGGACAGGGGTAGGGGGCAATCAGCCCCAGCATTTT,CAISGTGVGGNQPQHF
TRBJ2-1,TRBV28,11,.,.,TGTGCCAGCAGTTTTTGGAATGAGCAGTTCTTC,CASSFWNEQFF
TRBJ2-2,TRBV19,15,.,.,TGTGCCAGTAGTATAGTCGCGGGGAGTGGCGGGGAGCTGTTTTTT,CASSIVAGSGGELFF
TRBJ2-2,TRBV24-1,17,TRBD1,.,TGTGCCACCAGTGATTTAAGAGGGACAGGGGACACCGGGGAGCTGTTTTTT,CATSDLRGTGDTGELFF
TRBJ2-7,TRBV6-5,16,.,.,TGTGCCAGCAGTTCTCTCCGGATGGGAGTTGGCTACGAGCAGTACTTC,CASSSLRMGVGYEQYF
TRBJ2-1,TRBV5-1,16,.,.,TGCGCCAGCAGCTTGCTCGCCAACGCGGGTTACAATGAGCAGTTCTTC,CASSLLANAGYNEQFF
TRBJ1-2,TRBV19,15,.,.,TGTGCCAGTAGTATAAGGCCTAAGTTTAACTATGGCTACACCTTC,CASSIRPKFNYGYTF
TRBJ2-7,TRBV7-9,13,.,few,TGTGCCAGCAGCTCTGCCGTCACGGGCGAGCAGTACTTC,CASSSAVTGEQYF
TRBJ1-6,TRBV7-9,14,.,.,TGTGCCAGCAGCTTCCCGATAGAGAATTCACCCCTCCACTTT,CASSFPIENSPLHF
TRBJ1-5,TRBV2,16,.,.,TGTGCCAGCAGTGAAAGGGGACTACTACCCAATCAGCCCCAGCATTTT,CASSERGLLPNQPQHF
TRBJ1-4,TRBV11-2,14,.,.,TGTGCCAGCAGCTCCCAGCTGTTTAATGAAAAACTGTTTTTT,CASSSQLFNEKLFF
TRBJ2-1,TRBV5-1,18,TRBD2,once,TGCGCCAGCAGCTTGAGTCAAGCGGGGGGGCCTTGGTACAATGAGCAGTTCTTC,CASSLSQAGGPWYNEQFF
TRBJ1-2,TRBV2,14,TRBD1,.,TGTGCCAGCAGTTCCCGGACAGGGGCGGACGGCTACACCTTC,CASSSRTGADGYTF
TRBJ1-3,TRBV10-3,17,.,once,TGTGCCATCAGTGAATTGGGGATAGGGCTCTCTGGAAACACCATATATTTT,CAISELGIGLSGNTIYF
TRBJ1-3,TRBV3-1/TRBV3-2,15,.,.,TGTGCCAGCAGCCTCGGCCAGGGATCGGGAAACACCATATATTTT,CASSLGQGSGNTIYF
TRBJ1-5,TRBV7-2,15,.,.,TGTGCCAGCCCCCGCGCAGTTGGGACGGGTCAGCCCCAGCATTTT,CASPRAVGTGQPQHF
TRBJ1-2,TRBV18,15,.,.,TGTGCCAGCTCACCAGCCCGGGCGTCTCTCTATGGCTACACCTTC,CASSPARASLYGYTF
TRBJ2-7,TRBV4-2,16,.,.,TGTGCCAGCAGCCAAGGCCTTCGGGACATCCCCAACGAGCAGTACTTC,CASSQGLRDIPNEQYF
TRBJ2-2,TRBV2,15,.,.,TGTGCCAGCAGTAATACCGGGACTTCCACCGGGGAGCTGTTTTTT,CASSNTGTSTGELFF
TRBJ1-1,TRBV7-3,15,.,.,TGTGCCAGCAGCCCTAATGCAGATCCAAACACTGAAGCTTTCTTT,CASSPNADPNTEAFF
TRBJ1-4,TRBV29-1,12,.,.,TGCAGCGTTGGGGAGGGGAGGGAAAAACTGTTTTTT,CSVGEGREKLFF
TRBJ2-5,TRBV5-1,14,.,few,TGCGCCAGCAGCTTGGATGTCAGCGAAGAGACCCAGTACTTC,CASSLDVSEETQYF
TRBJ2-1,TRBV2,15,TRBD1,.,TGTGCCAGCGTAATGAGGACCCCCACAGGGGGTGAGCAGTTCTTC,CASVMRTPTGGEQFF
TRBJ1-5,TRBV3-1/TRBV3-2,14,.,.,TGTGCCAGCAGCCAAGCGGGGGGAAGTCAGCCCCAGCATTTT,CASSQAGGSQPQHF
TRBJ1-4,TRBV5-1,14,.,.,TGCGCCAGCAGCTCTGGAGGAGGGAATGAAAAACTGTTTTTT,CASSSGGGNEKLFF
TRBJ2-7,TRBV3-1/TRBV3-2,13,.,.,TGTGCCAGCAGCCAAGTGGGGTCTGAAGAGCAGTACTTC,CASSQVGSEEQYF
TRBJ2-7,TRBV5-5,13,.,.,TGTGCCAGCGGACCCCATACACCTTACGAGCAGTACTTC,CASGPHTPYEQYF
TRBJ1-5,TRBV20-1,11,.,.,TGCAGTGCTACCCAGGGGAGAGCCCAGCATTTT,CSATQGRAQHF
TRBJ1-3,TRBV19,14,.,.,TGTGCCAGTCAAATTGACCCTTCCGAAAACACCATATATTTT,CASQIDPSENTIYF
TRBJ2-4,TRBV18,15,.,.,TGTGCCAGCTCATCTCCTGGGTTAGCCAAAAACATTCAGTACTTC,CASSSPGLAKNIQYF
TRBJ2-6,TRBV11-3,16,TRBD2,.,TGTGCCAGCAGCCCCCGGGGGGGCTCTGGGGCCAACGTCCTGACTTTC,CASSPRGGSGANVLTF
TRBJ1-5,TRBV18,16,.,once,TGTGCCAGCTCACCAGGTGGGGTGAACGGCAATCAGCCCCAGCATTTT,CASSPGGVNGNQPQHF
TRBJ1-2,TRBV13,14,TRBD1,.,TGTGCCAGCAGCTCCCGACAGGGGGACTATGGCTACACCTTC,CASSSRQGDYGYTF
TRBJ1-6,TRBV7-6,15,.,.,TGTGCCAGCAGCTTAGGAGTGGGGGATTCTTCACCCCTCCACTTT,CASSLGVGDSSPLHF
TRBJ2-7,TRBV12-3/TRBV12-4,13,.,.,TGTGCCAGCAGTTTAAGTTACGGGGGCGAGCAGTACTTC,CASSLSYGGEQYF
TRBJ2-7,TRBV4-2,14,.,.,TGTGCCAGCAGCCAAGAATGGGACTCTTACGAGCAGTACTTC,CASSQEWDSYEQYF
TRBJ2-5,TRBV24-1,18,TRBD1,once,TGTGCCACCAGTGACTCTTCCCCCGACAGGGGGCAAATGGGGACCCAGTACTTC,CATSDSSPDRGQMGTQYF
TRBJ1-5,TRBV10-3,14,.,few,TGTGCCATCAGTTCGGGGACGGGTGATCAGCCCCAGCATTTT,CAISSGTGDQPQHF
TRBJ2-1,TRBV5-1,16,.,once,TGCGCCAGCAGCTTGGGGGGCTACTCCTCGTACAATGAGCAGTTCTTC,CASSLGGYSSYNEQFF
TRBJ1-3,TRBV3-1/TRBV3-2,13,.,.,TGTGCCAGCAGCCAAAGCTCTGGAAACACCATATATTTT,CASSQSSGNTIYF
TRBJ2-2,TRBV6-5,14,.,.,TGTGCCAGCAGTTCTGACCGCCTCGCCGGGGAGCTGTTTTTT,CASSSDRLAGELFF
TRBJ1-6,TRBV2,15,.,.,TGTGCCAGCAGTCTAAAGATAGGGATGGGATCACCCCTCCACTTT,CASSLKIGMGSPLHF
TRBJ1-5,TRBV19,14,.,.,TGTGCCAGTAGTATCCCGCTGGGACATCAGCCCCAGCATTTT,CASSIPLGHQPQHF
TRBJ2-3,TRBV5-5,19,TRBD1,.,TGTGCCAGCAGCCCCTCCGGGACAGGGAGAACTGTGAGCACAGATACGCAGTATTTT,CASSPSGTGRTVSTDTQYF
TRBJ1-6,TRBV3-1/TRBV3-2,13,.,.,TGTGCCAGCAGCCAAGCCGATAATTCACCCCTCCACTTT,CASSQADNSPLHF
TRBJ1-5,TRBV30,15,TRBD1,.,TGTGCCTGGAGTGTACTCGGACAGGGTAATCAGCCCCAGCATTTT,CAWSVLGQGNQPQHF
TRBJ2-7,TRBV28,14,.,.,TGTGCCAGCAGTTCCCCGGCAGGTTCCTACGAGCAGTACTTC,CASSSPAGSYEQYF
TRBJ2-2,TRBV3-1/TRBV3-2,12,.,.,TGTGCCAGCAGCCAAACTGAAGGGGAGCTGTTTTTT,CASSQTEGELFF
TRBJ1-1,TRBV24-1,15,TRBD1,.,TGTGCCACCAGTGCAAACACAGGGGGAGTTACTGAAGCTTTCTTT,CATSANTGGVTEAFF
TRBJ2-2,TRBV3-1/TRBV3-2,14,.,.,TGTGCCAGCAGCCAACCTAGCCGGTCCGGGGAGCTGTTTTTT,CASSQPSRSGELFF
TRBJ2-2,TRBV19,15,.,.,TGTGCCAGTAGTACCGGGACTTCGAACACCGGGGAGCTGTTTTTT,CASSTGTSNTGELFF